The TCR beta chain under discussion was sequenced for a study of blood T cell repertoires in COVID-19. Study as a whole: Samples taken during acute and convalescent COVID-19 were collected in the United States, Italy and Spain. T cells, B-cell-depleted T cells, or PBMCs supplied cDNA or gDNA.

Only in-frame clones appear in the TCRdb table, and some are missing; sequencing was by immunoSEQ multiplex PCR. The data show approximately 77,000 clones, approximately 88% seen once. The V gene's germline CDR1 is MNHEY and CDR2 SVGAGI. This CDR3 is built from 15 residues. Trimming cost V 0 bases and J 7 bases; bases outside gene matches: 3. This sequence joins TRBV6-5 and TRBJ2-2, with TRBD1 matching 9 bases. The sample was peripheral blood. This TCR derives from a woman older than 75 with acute or convalescent COVID-19. The CDR3 sequence is CASSYSGTGHGELFF. CDR3 nucleotides: TGTGCCAGCAGTTACTCCGGGACAGGGCACGGGGAGCTGTTTTTT.